These 26 T cell receptor beta chains share one sample of origin, sequenced in a study of OX40 agonist ivuxolimab in advanced cancers. Measured with immunoSEQ multiplex PCR; TCRdb has only the in-frame clones, and not every one. Here the sample spans 40,000 to 45,000 clones, about 87% being singletons. This material consisted of CD4+ or CD8+ T cells sorted from blood, taken in a trial of the OX40 agonist ivuxolimab. These receptors were obtained from an adult with an advanced solid tumor such as melanoma, head and neck, liver or kidney cancer.

The V call is TRBV9, the J call TRBJ1-1; possibly TRBD1 for D (5 bases). With 0 bases removed from V and 7 bases from J, the gap between germline ends came to 13 bases. Germline CDR1 is SGDLS and CDR2 is YYNGEE. This CDR3 comprises 14 residues. CDR3 nucleotide sequence: TGTGCCAGCAGCGTAGAGGGGCAGGCCTTTGAAGCTTTCTTT. It specifies CASSVEGQAFEAFF.

V is TRBV2 and J is TRBJ1-2; D not resolved. Germline V gene lookup returns CDR1 SNHLY and CDR2 FYNNEI. The CDR3 loop spans 11 amino acids. V was cut by 4 bases and J by 3 bases, with 3 bases left in between. This CDR3 is CASSVDYGYTF. CDR3 coding DNA: TGTGCCAGCAGTGTTGACTATGGCTACACCTTC.

The chain is built from TRBV18 and TRBJ2-1, with 12 positions matching TRBD2. Germline V gene lookup returns CDR1 KGHSH and CDR2 LQKENI. The CDR3 length is 16 residues. Losses at the gene ends were 5 bases for V and 2 bases for J; bases not matched to a gene: 4. CDR3 in amino acids: CASSEGLAGPYNEQFF. The CDR3 region has the DNA TGTGCCAGCTCAGAAGGACTAGCGGGACCCTACAATGAGCAGTTCTTC. The entire variable domain, with the rest obtained from reference TRBV18 and TRBJ2-1, is as follows: NAGVMQNPRHLVRRRGQEARLRCSPMKGHSHVYWYRQLPEEGLKFMVYLQKENIIDESGMPKERFSAEFPKEGPSILRIQQVVRGDSAAYFCASSEGLAGPYNEQFFGPGTRLTVL.

The chain joins TRBV9 to TRBJ2-7; perhaps TRBD1 as D (6 bases). The CDR3 runs 15 residues. V lost 4 bases and J lost 1, with 15 bases in between. The germline V gene has CDR1 SGDLS and CDR2 YYNGEE. The CDR3 DNA reads as TGTGCCAGCAGCTCAAGACAGGATGGATCCTACGAGCAGTACTTC. Encoded protein: CASSSRQDGSYEQYF. Looking up the rest from reference TRBV9 and TRBJ2-7 gives the full variable domain: DSGVTQTPKHLITATGQRVTLRCSPRSGDLSVYWYQQSLDQGLQFLIQYYNGEERAKGNILERFSAQQFPDLHSELNLSSLELGDSALYFCASSSRQDGSYEQYFGPGTRLTVT.

This clone came up a few times. The CDR3 loop reads CASSFQGPNYGYTF. As DNA, the CDR3 is TGTGCCAGCAGCTTTCAAGGGCCTAACTATGGCTACACCTTC. V is TRBV5-4 and J is TRBJ1-2; D uncertain. Germline V lookup: CDR1 SGHNT, CDR2 YYREEE (reference sequence). Between the trimmed V and J ends, which lost 2 bases and 0 bases, there was a span of 8 bases. The CDR3 runs to 14 residues.

The CDR3 nucleotides read TGTGCCAGCAGTTCCGACAGTAACTATGGCTACACCTTC. Protein sequence: CASSSDSNYGYTF. This sequence joins TRBV6-7 and TRBJ1-2; weak D call: TRBD1 (5 bases). TRBV6-7 is an ORF, with its function uncertain. The CDR3 is made up of 13 amino acids. V was clipped by 4 bases and J by 1 base, with 7 bases between them.

The V gene is TRBV12-5, the J gene TRBJ2-7, with TRBD2 matching over 8 bases. The V gene end was trimmed by 8 bases and the J gene end by 3 bases; junction bases not matched to a gene: 9. The CDR3 sequence is 14 residues long. Germline CDR1 and CDR2: LGHNT and FRNRAP. CDR3 bases: TGTGCTAGTCCGGAAACTAGCGGCAACTACGAGCAGTACTTC. Amino acid sequence: CASPETSGNYEQYF.

The chain employs TRBV27 and TRBJ2-7, with TRBD2 matching 14 bases. Unmatched junction bases numbered 19, after V lost 3 bases and J lost 0 bases. The length of the CDR3 is 22 residues. Germline lookup yields CDR1 MNHEY and CDR2 SMNVEV (reference sequence). The CDR3, as DNA: TGTGCCAGCAGTTTGGGACTAGCGGGAGCTCCTGGGACTAGCGGGAGCTCCTACGAGCAGTACTTC. As protein: CASSLGLAGAPGTSGSSYEQYF.

The V gene is TRBV9, the J gene TRBJ2-2, with TRBD1 matching 8 bases. Per germline, CDR1 SGDLS and CDR2 YYNGEE. CDR3 length: 14 residues. J gave up 7 bases and V 2 bases, and 4 bases lay outside the gene matches. CDR3 nucleotides: TGTGCCAGCAGCGTGACAGGGGATGGCGGGGAGCTGTTTTTT. It is translated as CASSVTGDGGELFF.

The sample holds one count of this clone. The chain has TRBV6-6 and TRBJ2-7; D remains ambiguous. The CDR3 totals 13 residues. The ends were cut back, 2 bases at V and 6 bases at J, with 11 bases in the middle. The germline V gene encodes CDR1 MNHNY and CDR2 SVGAGI (reference sequence). For the CDR3, the DNA is TGTGCCAGCAGTTACCGTCCAGTGGCCGAGCAGTACTTC. It is translated as CASSYRPVAEQYF.

This clone has only one observation. The chain links TRBV18 to TRBJ2-1; no definite D call. From germline, CDR1 is KGHSH and CDR2 LQKENI. There are 15 residues in the CDR3. V lost 6 bases, J lost 8 bases, and 20 bases lay in between. CDR3 sequence: CASSPERSSFHEQFF. CDR3 coding DNA: TGTGCCAGCTCTCCGGAGCGCTCTAGTTTCCATGAGCAGTTCTTC.

The rearrangement joins TRBV2 to TRBJ1-2; D gene unclear. Germline lookup yields CDR1 SNHLY and CDR2 FYNNEI. V was cut by 6 bases and J by 4 bases, with 9 bases left in between. This CDR3 is 12 amino acids long. CDR3 DNA: TGTGCCAGCAGGATCTATGGCTATGGCTACACCTTC. Protein product: CASRIYGYGYTF. The full variable domain, rest sourced from reference TRBV2 and TRBJ1-2, is EPEVTQTPSHQVTQMGQEVILRCVPISNHLYFYWYRQILGQKVEFLVSFYNNEISEKSEIFDDQFSVERPDGSNFTLKIRSTKLEDSAMYFCASRIYGYGYTFGSGTRLTVV.

This clone was observed a single time. The chain has TRBV6-5 and TRBJ2-7; D ambiguous. Germline CDR1 and CDR2: MNHEY and SVGAGI. CDR3 length: 12 residues. V was cut by 2 bases and J by 5 bases, with 7 bases left in between. The CDR3 DNA reads as TGTGCCAGCAGTTACGGTAGGGACGAGCAGTACTTC. Encoded protein: CASSYGRDEQYF.

The J gene is TRBJ2-5, the V gene TRBV7-8; possible D gene TRBD2, 5 bases. The CDR3 length is 13 residues. V lost 5 bases, J lost 7 bases, and 14 bases lay in between. From germline, CDR1 is SGHVS and CDR2 FQNEAQ. CDR3 sequence reads: CASSATGTGTQYF. The CDR3 nucleotides read TGTGCCAGCAGCGCCACGGGAACGGGGACCCAGTACTTC.

The rearrangement joins TRBV14 to TRBJ2-7; D remains ambiguous. The ends were cut back, 1 base at V and 4 bases at J, with 5 bases in the middle. Germline V gene sequence: CDR1 SGHDN, CDR2 FVKESK. The CDR3 covers 12 residues. The DNA for the CDR3 is TGTGCCAGCAGCCAAGGAGCTTACGAGCAGTACTTC. Protein sequence: CASSQGAYEQYF.

The chain has TRBV5-1 and TRBJ1-2, with 9 bases identical to TRBD1. The V gene end was trimmed by 4 bases and the J gene end by 4 bases; junction bases not matched to a gene: 5. This CDR3 contains 14 residues. CDR1 is SGHRS, CDR2 YFSETQ, per germline. The CDR3 spells CASSRDRVAYGYTF. The CDR3 DNA follows: TGCGCCAGCAGCCGGGACAGGGTCGCCTATGGCTACACCTTC. Full variable domain (outside the CDR3, taken from reference TRBV5-1 and TRBJ1-2): KAGVTQTPRYLIKTRGQQVTLSCSPISGHRSVSWYQQTPGQGLQFLFEYFSETQRNKGNFPGRFSGRQFSNSRSEMNVSTLELGDSALYLCASSRDRVAYGYTFGSGTRLTVV.

The chain links TRBV28 to TRBJ2-1; 12 bases align to TRBD2. Trimming removed 6 bases from V and 7 bases from J; junction bases left unmatched: 10. The CDR3 covers 16 residues. Looked up from germline, CDR1 is MDHEN and CDR2 is SYDVKM. CDR3 DNA sequence: TGTGCCAGCAGGGTCCTACTAGCGGGAGGAAGGAATGAGCAGTTCTTC. Translated: CASRVLLAGGRNEQFF. The full variable domain, rest sourced from reference TRBV28 and TRBJ2-1, is DVKVTQSSRYLVKRTGEKVFLECVQDMDHENMFWYRQDPGLGLRLIYFSYDVKMKEKGDIPEGYSVSREKKERFSLILESASTNQTSMYLCASRVLLAGGRNEQFFGPGTRLTVL.

The chain uses TRBV7-9 and TRBJ1-1; D might be TRBD1 (5 bases). Trimming left V 6 bases short and J 1 base short, with 15 bases between. The CDR3 consists of 15 residues. Germline V gene lookup returns CDR1 SEHNR and CDR2 FQNEAQ (reference sequence). CDR3 in amino acids: CASRPGPGENTEAFF. The CDR3 DNA reads as TGTGCCAGCAGGCCGGGGCCGGGAGAGAACACTGAAGCTTTCTTT. Looking up the rest from reference TRBV7-9 and TRBJ1-1 gives the full variable domain: DTGVSQNPRHKITKRGQNVTFRCDPISEHNRLYWYRQTLGQGPEFLTYFQNEAQLEKSRLLSDRFSAERPKGSFSTLEIQRTEQGDSAMYLCASRPGPGENTEAFFGQGTRLTVV.

The V call is TRBV4-1, the J call TRBJ2-7; a possible D gene is TRBD2 (5 bases). V lost 1 base and J lost 5, with 15 bases in between. The CDR3 extends over 15 amino acids. CDR1 and CDR2 from the germline V gene are MGHRA and YSYEKL. The CDR3, as DNA: TGCGCCAGCAGCCAAGGTTCAGCTAGCACCCACGAGCAGTACTTC. Amino acid sequence: CASSQGSASTHEQYF.

The J gene is TRBJ2-2, the V gene TRBV27; D unclear. CDR1 and CDR2 (germline): MNHEY, SMNVEV (reference sequence). Trimming shortened V by 1 base and J by 6 bases, and 6 bases separated the two germline ends. The length of the CDR3 is 13 residues. The CDR3 is CASSLWIAGELFF. The DNA for the CDR3 is TGTGCCAGCAGTTTATGGATCGCCGGGGAGCTGTTTTTT.

The gene calls are TRBV11-2 and TRBJ2-3; 14 bases are a match to TRBD2. CDR1 and CDR2 from the germline V gene are SGHAT and FQNNGV. There are 16 residues in the CDR3. Germline trimming cut 5 bases from V and 5 bases from J; bases unmatched to any gene: 6. The CDR3 sequence: CASSRGLAGVGDTQYF. CDR3 bases: TGTGCCAGCAGCAGGGGACTAGCGGGAGTAGGAGATACGCAGTATTTT.

This rearrangement joins TRBV28 to TRBJ2-5; the match to TRBD1 covers 7 bases. The CDR3 consists of 13 residues. Germline lookup yields CDR1 MDHEN and CDR2 SYDVKM. This chain's CDR3 is CAIWDSPQETQYF. DNA for the CDR3: TGTGCTATCTGGGACAGCCCTCAAGAGACCCAGTACTTC.

The V gene is TRBV28, the J gene TRBJ1-5, with 8 bases aligning to TRBD1. With 5 bases clipped from V and 7 bases from J, the junction kept 7 bases outside the gene matches. Germline loops: CDR1 MDHEN, CDR2 SYDVKM. The CDR3 runs to 14 residues. CDR3 region: CASSTRTGRQPQHF. The CDR3 nucleotides are TGTGCCAGCAGTACCCGGACAGGGAGGCAGCCCCAGCATTTT.

This chain joins TRBV6-5 and TRBJ2-3; the D is unclear. The length of the CDR3 is 14 residues. Germline V lookup: CDR1 MNHEY, CDR2 SVGAGI. V was trimmed by 8 bases and J by 0 bases, leaving 12 bases between them. CDR3 sequence reads: CASGRTVSTDTQYF. DNA of the CDR3: TGTGCCAGCGGCCGAACCGTGAGCACAGATACGCAGTATTTT.

With regard to this clone: The same CDR3 arises from other DNA sequences in this sample as well. This chain links TRBV5-4 with TRBJ2-1; 12 bases map to TRBD2. CDR1 is SGHNT and CDR2 is YYREEE in the germline V gene (reference sequence). The length of the CDR3 is 15 residues. V lost 3 bases to trimming and J lost 7 bases; unmatched junction nucleotides: 5. The CDR3 coding sequence is TGTGCCAGCAGCTCTAGCGGGAGGGTACAGAATGAGCAGTTCTTC. It is translated as CASSSSGRVQNEQFF. The complete variable domain, with remaining parts taken from reference TRBV5-4 and TRBJ2-1, reads ETGVTQSPTHLIKTRGQQVTLRCSSQSGHNTVSWYQQALGQGPQFIFQYYREEENGRGNFPPRFSGLQFPNYSSELNVNALELDDSALYLCASSSSGRVQNEQFFGPGTRLTVL.

This clone was observed a few times. V usage is TRBV27 and J usage is TRBJ1-5; D unresolved. V lost 5 bases and J 1 base, leaving 9 bases between the germline ends. Germline CDR1 is MNHEY and CDR2 is SMNVEV (reference sequence). CDR3 size: 14 residues. The CDR3 DNA follows: TGTGCCAGCAGTCTTAAGGACAGCAATCAGCCCCAGCATTTT. It is translated as CASSLKDSNQPQHF.